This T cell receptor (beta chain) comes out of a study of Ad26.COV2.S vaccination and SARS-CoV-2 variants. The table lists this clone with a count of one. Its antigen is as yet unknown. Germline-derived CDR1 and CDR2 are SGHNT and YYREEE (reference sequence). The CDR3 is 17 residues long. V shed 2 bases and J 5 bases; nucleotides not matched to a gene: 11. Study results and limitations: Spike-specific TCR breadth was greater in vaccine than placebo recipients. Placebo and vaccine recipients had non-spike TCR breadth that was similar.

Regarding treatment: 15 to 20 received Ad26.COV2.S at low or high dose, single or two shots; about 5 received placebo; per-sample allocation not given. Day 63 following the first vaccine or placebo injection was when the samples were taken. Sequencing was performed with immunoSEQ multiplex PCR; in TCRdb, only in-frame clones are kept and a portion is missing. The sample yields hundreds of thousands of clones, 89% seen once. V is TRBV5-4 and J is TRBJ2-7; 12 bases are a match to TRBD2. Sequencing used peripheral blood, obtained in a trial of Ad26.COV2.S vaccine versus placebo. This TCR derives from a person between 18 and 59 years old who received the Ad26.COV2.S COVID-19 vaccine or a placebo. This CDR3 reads CASSLGLAGRQLDEQYF. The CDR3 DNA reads TGTGCCAGCAGCTTAGGACTAGCGGGGAGACAGCTCGACGAGCAGTACTTC. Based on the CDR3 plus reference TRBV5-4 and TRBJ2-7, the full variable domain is ETGVTQSPTHLIKTRGQQVTLRCSSQSGHNTVSWYQQALGQGPQFIFQYYREEENGRGNFPPRFSGLQFPNYSSELNVNALELDDSALYLCASSLGLAGRQLDEQYFGPGTRLTVT.